The rows below give T cell receptor beta chains drawn from one sample of a study of blood T cells in healthy people across ages. TCRdb fed the 5' RACE reads into MiXCR, producing one record per CDR3 protein. The sample lists 600,000 or so distinct CDR3 sequences; roughly 30% were seen once. Sequenced sample: blood. Receptors originate from a woman older than 75 in good health. CDR3s include the opening cysteine and the closing phenylalanine or tryptophan. Fields, in order: V gene, J gene, CDR3 protein.

V gene: TRBV20-1; J gene: TRBJ2-7; CDR3 protein: CSARVYSGTGGEQYF
V gene: TRBV28; J gene: TRBJ1-2; CDR3 protein: CATKEGFNYGYTF
V gene: TRBV5-1; J gene: TRBJ2-5; CDR3 protein: CASSLGLSGTYNGQYF
V gene: TRBV28; J gene: TRBJ1-1; CDR3 protein: CASSSAEDLSEAFF
V gene: TRBV5-1; J gene: TRBJ1-5; CDR3 protein: CASSPGRGFSDQPQHF
V gene: TRBV20-1; J gene: TRBJ2-5; CDR3 protein: CSASPGRQETQYF
V gene: TRBV3-1; J gene: TRBJ2-1; CDR3 protein: CASSQDFGTGGLTSYNEQFF
V gene: TRBV5-1; J gene: TRBJ1-1; CDR3 protein: CASSLCRQPNTEAFF
V gene: TRBV7-2; J gene: TRBJ1-5; CDR3 protein: CASSLVHGGNQPQHF
V gene: TRBV7-2; J gene: TRBJ2-6; CDR3 protein: CASSFSGTALGANVLTF
V gene: TRBV5-1; J gene: TRBJ2-7; CDR3 protein: CASSTGLAGISYEQYF
V gene: TRBV27; J gene: TRBJ2-3; CDR3 protein: CASSPGRLAGTDTQYF
V gene: TRBV27; J gene: TRBJ1-2; CDR3 protein: CASRRAGADYGYTF
V gene: TRBV5-1; J gene: TRBJ2-7; CDR3 protein: CASSSNTGAYEQYF
V gene: TRBV6-5; J gene: TRBJ1-6; CDR3 protein: CASRAGPTTNSPLHF
V gene: TRBV18; J gene: TRBJ2-3; CDR3 protein: CASSPFSDGTQYF
V gene: TRBV7-9; J gene: TRBJ2-1; CDR3 protein: CASSFSNSGSNNEQFF
V gene: TRBV5-5; J gene: TRBJ2-2; CDR3 protein: CASSPRGGDTGELFF
V gene: TRBV7-6; J gene: TRBJ1-2; CDR3 protein: CASSLDDHGYTF
V gene: TRBV7-3; J gene: TRBJ2-4; CDR3 protein: CASSLGQANIQYF
V gene: TRBV6-5; J gene: TRBJ1-5; CDR3 protein: CASSQGRGVLGPQHF
V gene: TRBV5-1; J gene: TRBJ1-4; CDR3 protein: CASSLGTTNEKLFF
V gene: TRBV5-1; J gene: TRBJ2-1; CDR3 protein: CASSLEITAGPDEQFF
V gene: TRBV7-2; J gene: TRBJ1-2; CDR3 protein: CASSLVFGGEVGYTF
V gene: TRBV5-1; J gene: NA; CDR3 protein: CASSWRAGGTYEQYF
V gene: TRBV20-1; J gene: TRBJ2-3; CDR3 protein: CSAISGRATDTQYF
V gene: TRBV24-1; J gene: TRBJ2-5; CDR3 protein: CATSEPSGGTSNEQYF
V gene: TRBV30; J gene: TRBJ2-5; CDR3 protein: CAWKGRETQYF
V gene: TRBV6-2/TRBV6-3; J gene: TRBJ1-6; CDR3 protein: CASSLEDRGHSPLHF
V gene: TRBV28; J gene: TRBJ2-3; CDR3 protein: CASSLGKAYTQYF
V gene: TRBV30; J gene: TRBJ2-7; CDR3 protein: CAWSVTRGSYEQYF
V gene: TRBV12-3/TRBV12-4; J gene: TRBJ1-5; CDR3 protein: CASSLPTGFNQPQHF
V gene: TRBV4-2; J gene: TRBJ2-7; CDR3 protein: CASSRASGGYEQYF
V gene: TRBV2; J gene: TRBJ2-3; CDR3 protein: CASSDFGGTWGTDTQYF
V gene: TRBV2; J gene: TRBJ2-3; CDR3 protein: CASSDRTSGGTFDTQYF
V gene: TRBV5-1; J gene: TRBJ1-1; CDR3 protein: CASRRDSTEAFF
V gene: TRBV5-1; J gene: TRBJ1-1; CDR3 protein: CASSLEGRGGNTEAFF
V gene: TRBV27; J gene: TRBJ1-4; CDR3 protein: CASSLVYLGKYSEKLFF
V gene: TRBV7-2; J gene: TRBJ1-4; CDR3 protein: CASRLGSLNEKLFF
V gene: TRBV7-3; J gene: TRBJ2-3; CDR3 protein: CASSPQGDRSQYF
V gene: TRBV19; J gene: TRBJ2-7; CDR3 protein: CASSIWGPGSYEQYF
V gene: TRBV20-1; J gene: TRBJ1-1; CDR3 protein: CSVLAAHGGAFF
V gene: TRBV12-3/TRBV12-4; J gene: TRBJ2-2; CDR3 protein: CASRTNPTGELFF
V gene: TRBV3-1; J gene: TRBJ1-2; CDR3 protein: CASSPDGVFGYTF
V gene: TRBV9; J gene: TRBJ1-3; CDR3 protein: CASSPRGDRENTIYF
V gene: TRBV7-2; J gene: TRBJ2-5; CDR3 protein: CASSLGELSKETQYF
V gene: TRBV7-3; J gene: TRBJ2-7; CDR3 protein: CASSPDRTLEQYF
V gene: TRBV5-5; J gene: TRBJ2-2; CDR3 protein: CASSLGGNTGELFF
V gene: TRBV7-3; J gene: TRBJ2-7; CDR3 protein: CASATGGTGDYEQYF